These 12 T cell receptor beta chains share one sample of origin, sequenced in a study of beta chain features in type 1 diabetes. General study results and limits: Researchers report that Type 1 diabetes patients had moderately but significantly shorter TCRB CDR3s across all four CD4+ subsets.

For these TCRs, the target antigens are not known. Sequenced material consisted of expressed TCRB transcripts (all of the isolated RNA was reverse transcribed). Using immunoSEQ multiplex PCR, the repertoire was profiled, and TCRdb retains in-frame clones only, with some absent. The sample has hundreds of thousands of clones; more than 13% are singletons. Sequencing used naive CD4+ T cells from blood. These TCRs come from a man between 18 and 29 years old with type 1 diabetes.

The chain has TRBV7-2 and TRBJ2-5, with D tentatively TRBD1 (6 bases). CDR1 is SGHTA, CDR2 FQGNSA, per germline. There are 15 residues in the CDR3. V lost 3 bases and J 2 bases, leaving 13 bases between the germline ends. The CDR3 DNA reads as TGTGCCAGCAGCTTTTCGGCAGGGGCACAAGAGACCCAGTACTTC. Its protein is CASSFSAGAQETQYF.

This clone was seen a handful of times. The chain joins TRBV29-1 to TRBJ2-5; 8 bases line up with TRBD1. Germline-derived CDR1 and CDR2 are SQVTM and ANQGSEA. With V trimmed by 4 bases and J by 0 bases, 1 base remained unmatched. The CDR3 has 13 residues. This CDR3 reads CSVAGQDQETQYF. For the CDR3, the DNA is TGCAGCGTTGCGGGACAGGACCAAGAGACCCAGTACTTC.

This clone was seen a few times. The genes are TRBV10-3 and TRBJ2-7, with TRBD1 matching 9 bases. CDR1 is ENHRY, CDR2 SYGVKD, per germline. The CDR3 contains 13 residues. V dropped 4 bases and J dropped 5; count of bases not matched to a gene: 3. CDR3 DNA sequence: TGTGCCATCAGTGGACAGGGGGTGGACGAGCAGTACTTC. It codes for CAISGQGVDEQYF.

This clone was observed a handful of times. V and J are TRBV29-1 and TRBJ1-1, with unresolved D. This CDR3 comprises 14 residues. The germline V gene has CDR1 SQVTM and CDR2 ANQGSEA. Trimming left V 7 bases short and J 0 bases short, with 15 bases between. CDR3 bases: TGCAGCGCTGGGGTGTTTGCCATGAACACTGAAGCTTTCTTT. Translation: CSAGVFAMNTEAFF.

This clone was recorded a few times. The chain combines TRBV6-5 with TRBJ2-5, with TRBD1 identical over 7 bases. The V segment lost 6 bases and the J segment 5 bases; nucleotides outside the gene matches: 3. This CDR3 spans 12 amino acids. Germline-derived CDR1 and CDR2 are MNHEY and SVGAGI. The CDR3 is CASSDRVETQYF. DNA for the CDR3: TGTGCCAGCAGCGACAGGGTGGAGACCCAGTACTTC.

Notes on this clone: Within the sample, other DNA sequences also encode this same CDR3. The chain carries TRBV5-1 and TRBJ2-5, with D unresolved. The V gene's germline CDR1 is SGHRS and CDR2 YFSETQ. The CDR3 is 13 amino acids. Between the trimmed V and J ends, which lost 4 bases and 5 bases, there was a span of 12 bases. The CDR3 region is CASSLLREETQYF. For the CDR3, the DNA is TGCGCCAGCAGCCTACTTCGAGAGGAGACCCAGTACTTC.

This clone is a singleton in its sample. The chain combines TRBV11-2 with TRBJ2-3; 11 positions match TRBD2. The CDR3 has 16 residues. CDR1 SGHAT and CDR2 FQNNGV come from the germline V gene. The ends lost 5 bases at V and 2 bases at J; junction bases unmatched: 6. CDR3 bases: TGTGCCAGCAGCACGGGTAGCGGGGGGGCCACAGATACGCAGTATTTT. It codes for CASSTGSGGATDTQYF.

CDR3 amino acids: CSVAGGTNTGELFF. For the CDR3, the DNA is TGCAGCGTTGCCGGGGGGACGAACACCGGGGAGCTGTTTTTT. V is TRBV29-1 and J is TRBJ2-2; 7 nucleotides line up with TRBD2. After removal of 4 bases from V and 0 bases from J, the junction contained 2 bases not matched to a gene. Germline assignment: CDR1 SQVTM and CDR2 ANQGSEA. This CDR3 is built from 14 residues.

The table lists this clone with a few counts. The CDR3 DNA follows: TGTGCCAGCAGCTTCGTAGGGCAGGGAGAACTGTTTTTT. Its translation is CASSFVGQGELFF. The V gene is TRBV7-2, the J gene TRBJ1-4, with D perhaps TRBD1 (5 bases). Germline-derived CDR1 and CDR2 are SGHTA and FQGNSA. The V and J ends lost 3 bases and 12 bases respectively, with 14 bases between them. The CDR3 totals 13 residues.

This chain joins TRBV11-2 and TRBJ2-7; D gene unclear. The V end was cut by 2 bases, the J end by 3 bases, with 11 bases between. The CDR3 spans 14 residues. In germline, CDR1 is SGHAT, CDR2 FQNNGV. The CDR3 DNA reads as TGTGCCAGCAGCTTACTGGTCAGAGACTACGAGCAGTACTTC. It is translated as CASSLLVRDYEQYF.

The genes are TRBV30 and TRBJ1-5, with no clear D. Germline assignment: CDR1 GTSNPN and CDR2 SVGIG (reference sequence). The V end lost 2 bases, the J end lost 6 bases, and 11 bases lay between the germline ends. The CDR3 is 13 residues long. Here the CDR3 reads CAWSRLEGQPQHF. The CDR3 DNA is TGTGCCTGGAGTCGCCTGGAGGGTCAGCCCCAGCATTTT.

The chain carries TRBV5-1 and TRBJ2-2, with D unclear. Germline assignment: CDR1 SGHRS and CDR2 YFSETQ. The CDR3 sequence is 14 residues long. V lost 1 base, J lost 3 bases, and 7 bases lay in between. The CDR3 reads CASSLFGDTGELFF. The CDR3 DNA is TGCGCCAGCAGCTTGTTTGGGGACACCGGGGAGCTGTTTTTT. Based on the CDR3 plus reference TRBV5-1 and TRBJ2-2, the full variable domain is KAGVTQTPRYLIKTRGQQVTLSCSPISGHRSVSWYQQTPGQGLQFLFEYFSETQRNKGNFPGRFSGRQFSNSRSEMNVSTLELGDSALYLCASSLFGDTGELFFGEGSRLTVL.